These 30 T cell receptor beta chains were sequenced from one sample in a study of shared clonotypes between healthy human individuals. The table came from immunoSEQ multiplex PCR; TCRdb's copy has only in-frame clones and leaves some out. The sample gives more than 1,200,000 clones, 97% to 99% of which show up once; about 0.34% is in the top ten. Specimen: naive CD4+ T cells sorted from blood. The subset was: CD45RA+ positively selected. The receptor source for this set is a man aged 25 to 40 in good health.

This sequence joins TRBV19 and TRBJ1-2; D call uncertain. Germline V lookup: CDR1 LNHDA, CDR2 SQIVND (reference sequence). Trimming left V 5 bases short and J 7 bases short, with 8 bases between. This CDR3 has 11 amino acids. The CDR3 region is CASSYLSGYTF. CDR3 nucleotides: TGTGCCAGTAGTTATCTGTCTGGCTACACCTTC.

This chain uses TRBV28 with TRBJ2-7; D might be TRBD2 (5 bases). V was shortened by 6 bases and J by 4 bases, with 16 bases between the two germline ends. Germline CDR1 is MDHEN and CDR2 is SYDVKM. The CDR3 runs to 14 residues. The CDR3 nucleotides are TGTGCCAGCAGCCGGGATGCCCTTTCTTACGAGCAGTACTTC. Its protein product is CASSRDALSYEQYF.

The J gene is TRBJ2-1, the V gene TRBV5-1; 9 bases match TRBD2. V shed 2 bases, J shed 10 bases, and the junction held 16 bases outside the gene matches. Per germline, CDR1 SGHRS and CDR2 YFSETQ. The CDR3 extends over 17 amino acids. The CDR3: CASSFIMTSGQGREQFF. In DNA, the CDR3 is TGCGCCAGCAGCTTTATAATGACTAGCGGTCAGGGAAGGGAGCAGTTCTTC.

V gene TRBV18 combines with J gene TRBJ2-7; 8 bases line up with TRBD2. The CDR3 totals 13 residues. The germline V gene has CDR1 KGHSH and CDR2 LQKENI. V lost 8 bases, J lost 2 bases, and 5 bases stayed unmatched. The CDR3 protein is CASSSGATYEQYF. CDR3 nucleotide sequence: TGTGCCAGCAGTAGCGGGGCAACCTACGAGCAGTACTTC.

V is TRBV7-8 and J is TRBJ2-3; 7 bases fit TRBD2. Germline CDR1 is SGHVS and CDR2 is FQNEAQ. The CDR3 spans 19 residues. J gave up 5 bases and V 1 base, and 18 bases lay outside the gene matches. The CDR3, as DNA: TGTGCCAGCAGCTTAGTTCTAGGCAGCGGGAACTTGGGGGTAGATACGCAGTATTTT. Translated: CASSLVLGSGNLGVDTQYF. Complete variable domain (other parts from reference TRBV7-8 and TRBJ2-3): GAGVSQSPRYKVAKRGQDVALRCDPISGHVSLFWYQQALGQGPEFLTYFQNEAQLDKSGLPSDRFFAERPEGSVSTLKIQRTQQEDSAVYLCASSLVLGSGNLGVDTQYFGPGTRLTVL.

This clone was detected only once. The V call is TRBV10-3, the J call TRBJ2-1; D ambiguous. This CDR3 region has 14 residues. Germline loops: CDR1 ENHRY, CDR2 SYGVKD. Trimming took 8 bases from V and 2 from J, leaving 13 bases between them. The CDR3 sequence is CAISLSGAYNEQFF. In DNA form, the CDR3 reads TGTGCCATCTCACTCTCGGGCGCCTACAATGAGCAGTTCTTC.

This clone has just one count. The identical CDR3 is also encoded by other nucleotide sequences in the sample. For the CDR3, the DNA is TGCAGCGTTGCAGGGGCGGGAAGCACAGATACGCAGTATTTT. Protein: CSVAGAGSTDTQYF. The rearrangement links TRBV29-1 to TRBJ2-3; D assignment may be TRBD1 or TRBD2 (6 bases each). The CDR3 is made up of 14 amino acids. The germline V and J ends were trimmed by 4 bases and 0 bases, with 11 bases remaining between them. Germline CDR1 reads SQVTM; CDR2 reads ANQGSEA.

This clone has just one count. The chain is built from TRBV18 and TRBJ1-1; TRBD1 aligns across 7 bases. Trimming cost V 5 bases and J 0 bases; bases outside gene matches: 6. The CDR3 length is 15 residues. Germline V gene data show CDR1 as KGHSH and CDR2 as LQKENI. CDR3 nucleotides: TGTGCCAGCTCAGCCCCCGGGACAGTGAACACTGAAGCTTTCTTT. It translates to CASSAPGTVNTEAFF.

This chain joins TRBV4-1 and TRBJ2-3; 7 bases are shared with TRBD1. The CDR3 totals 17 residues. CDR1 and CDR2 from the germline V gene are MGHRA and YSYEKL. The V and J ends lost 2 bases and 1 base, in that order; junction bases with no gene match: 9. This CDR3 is CASSQRGRTAGTDTQYF. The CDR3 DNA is TGCGCCAGCAGCCAAAGGGGGCGGACAGCAGGCACAGATACGCAGTATTTT.

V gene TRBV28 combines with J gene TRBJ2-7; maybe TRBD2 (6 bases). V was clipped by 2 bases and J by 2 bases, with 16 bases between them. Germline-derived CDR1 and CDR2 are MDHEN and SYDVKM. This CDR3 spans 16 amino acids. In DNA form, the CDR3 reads TGTGCCAGCAGTTTAGTATTGTTGCGGGACCCCTACGAGCAGTACTTC. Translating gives CASSLVLLRDPYEQYF.

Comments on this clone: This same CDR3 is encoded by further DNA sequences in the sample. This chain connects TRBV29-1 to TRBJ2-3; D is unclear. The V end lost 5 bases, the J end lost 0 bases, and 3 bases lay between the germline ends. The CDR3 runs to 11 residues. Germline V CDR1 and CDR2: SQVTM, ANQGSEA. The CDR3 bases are TGCAGCGTTCGTAGCACAGATACGCAGTATTTT. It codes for CSVRSTDTQYF.

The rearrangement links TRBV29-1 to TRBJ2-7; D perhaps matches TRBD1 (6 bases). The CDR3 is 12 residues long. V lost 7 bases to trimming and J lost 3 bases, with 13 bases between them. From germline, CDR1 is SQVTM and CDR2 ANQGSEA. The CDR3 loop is CSGVTGIYEQYF. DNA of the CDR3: TGCAGCGGGGTGACAGGAATCTACGAGCAGTACTTC.

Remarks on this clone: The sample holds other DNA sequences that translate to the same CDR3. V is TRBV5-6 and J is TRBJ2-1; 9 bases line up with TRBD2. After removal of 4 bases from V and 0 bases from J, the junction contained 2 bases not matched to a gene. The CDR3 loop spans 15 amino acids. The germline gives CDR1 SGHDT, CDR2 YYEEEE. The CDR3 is CASSLSGSSYNEQFF. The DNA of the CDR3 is TGTGCCAGCAGCCTTAGCGGGAGCTCCTACAATGAGCAGTTCTTC.

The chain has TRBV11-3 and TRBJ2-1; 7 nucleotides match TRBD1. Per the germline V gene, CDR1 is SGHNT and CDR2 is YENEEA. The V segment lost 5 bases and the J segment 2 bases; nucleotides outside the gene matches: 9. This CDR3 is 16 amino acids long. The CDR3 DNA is TGTGCCAGCAGCATGGAACAGGGGTCGCCCTACAATGAGCAGTTCTTC. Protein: CASSMEQGSPYNEQFF.

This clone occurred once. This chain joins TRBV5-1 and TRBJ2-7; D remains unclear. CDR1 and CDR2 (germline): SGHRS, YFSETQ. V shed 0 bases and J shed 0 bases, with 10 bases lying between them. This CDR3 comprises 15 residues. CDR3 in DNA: TGCGCCAGCAGCTTGGGGACGGAAAGCTCCTACGAGCAGTACTTC. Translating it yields CASSLGTESSYEQYF. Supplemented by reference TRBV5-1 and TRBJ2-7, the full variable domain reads KAGVTQTPRYLIKTRGQQVTLSCSPISGHRSVSWYQQTPGQGLQFLFEYFSETQRNKGNFPGRFSGRQFSNSRSEMNVSTLELGDSALYLCASSLGTESSYEQYFGPGTRLTVT.

As DNA, the CDR3 is TGCGCCAGCAGCTTGTTGGGAAGCGGGGAGGGCAATGAGCAGTTCTTC. This codes for CASSLLGSGEGNEQFF. The chain combines TRBV5-1 with TRBJ2-1; TRBD2 matches at 7 bases. This CDR3 spans 16 amino acids. Germline V gene sequence: CDR1 SGHRS, CDR2 YFSETQ. Trimming at V came to 1 base and at J to 6 bases, leaving 10 bases not matched to a gene.

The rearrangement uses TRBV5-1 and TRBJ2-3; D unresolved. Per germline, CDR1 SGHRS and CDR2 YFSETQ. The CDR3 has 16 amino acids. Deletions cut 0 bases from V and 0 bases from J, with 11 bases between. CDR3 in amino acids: CASSLVRRASTDTQYF. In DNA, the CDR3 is TGCGCCAGCAGCTTGGTTAGGCGTGCTAGCACAGATACGCAGTATTTT.

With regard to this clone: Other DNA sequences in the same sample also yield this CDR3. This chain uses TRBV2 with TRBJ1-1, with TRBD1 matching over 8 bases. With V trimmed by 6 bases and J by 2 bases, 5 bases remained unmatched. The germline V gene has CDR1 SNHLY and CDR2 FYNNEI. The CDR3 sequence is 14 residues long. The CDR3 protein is CASRAGTGNTEAFF. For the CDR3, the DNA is TGTGCCAGCAGAGCCGGGACAGGAAACACTGAAGCTTTCTTT.

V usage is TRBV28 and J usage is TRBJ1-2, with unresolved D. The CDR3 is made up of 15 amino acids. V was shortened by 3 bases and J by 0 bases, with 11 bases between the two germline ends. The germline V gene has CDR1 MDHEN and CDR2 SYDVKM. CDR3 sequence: CASSFARVSNYGYTF. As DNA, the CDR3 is TGTGCCAGCAGTTTTGCTAGGGTCTCTAACTATGGCTACACCTTC.

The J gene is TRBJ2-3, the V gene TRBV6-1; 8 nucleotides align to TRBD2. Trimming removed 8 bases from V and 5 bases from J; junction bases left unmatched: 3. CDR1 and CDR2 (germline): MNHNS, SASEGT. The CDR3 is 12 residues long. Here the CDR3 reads CASLSGRDTQYF. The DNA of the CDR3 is TGTGCCAGCTTGAGCGGGAGAGATACGCAGTATTTT.

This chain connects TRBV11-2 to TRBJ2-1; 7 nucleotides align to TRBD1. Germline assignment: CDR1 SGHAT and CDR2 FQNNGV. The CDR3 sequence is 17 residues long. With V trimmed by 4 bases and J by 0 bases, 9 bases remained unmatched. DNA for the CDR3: TGTGCCAGCAGCTCATACAGGGGAAGTAGCTCCTACAATGAGCAGTTCTTC. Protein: CASSSYRGSSSYNEQFF.

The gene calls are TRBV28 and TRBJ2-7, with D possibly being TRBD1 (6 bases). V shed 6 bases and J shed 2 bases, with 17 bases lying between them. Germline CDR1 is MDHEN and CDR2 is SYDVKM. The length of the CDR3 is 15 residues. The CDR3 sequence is CASRNFRTDPYEQYF. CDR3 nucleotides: TGTGCCAGCAGAAATTTTCGGACAGATCCCTACGAGCAGTACTTC. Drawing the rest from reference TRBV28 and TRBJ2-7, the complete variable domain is DVKVTQSSRYLVKRTGEKVFLECVQDMDHENMFWYRQDPGLGLRLIYFSYDVKMKEKGDIPEGYSVSREKKERFSLILESASTNQTSMYLCASRNFRTDPYEQYFGPGTRLTVT.

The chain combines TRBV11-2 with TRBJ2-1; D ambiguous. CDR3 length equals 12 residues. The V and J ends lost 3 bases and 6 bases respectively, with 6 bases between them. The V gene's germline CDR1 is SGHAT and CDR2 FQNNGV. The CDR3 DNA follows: TGTGCCAGCAGCTTTAATTCCAATGAGCAGTTCTTC. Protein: CASSFNSNEQFF.

The CDR3 here is CASSESRIQVRGEQFF. The CDR3 DNA follows: TGCGCCAGCAGTGAGTCCCGGATCCAGGTTAGGGGTGAGCAGTTCTTC. The rearrangement joins TRBV10-1 to TRBJ2-1; TRBD1 is a possible D gene (5 bases). Germline CDR1 is WNHNN and CDR2 is SYGVQD (reference sequence). V was trimmed by 0 bases and J by 9 bases, leaving 18 bases between them. The CDR3 loop spans 16 amino acids.

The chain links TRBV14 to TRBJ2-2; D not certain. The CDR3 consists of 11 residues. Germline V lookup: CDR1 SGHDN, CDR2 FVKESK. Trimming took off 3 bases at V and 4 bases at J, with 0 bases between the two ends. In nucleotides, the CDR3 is TGTGCCAGCAGCCACACCGGGGAGCTGTTTTTT. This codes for CASSHTGELFF.

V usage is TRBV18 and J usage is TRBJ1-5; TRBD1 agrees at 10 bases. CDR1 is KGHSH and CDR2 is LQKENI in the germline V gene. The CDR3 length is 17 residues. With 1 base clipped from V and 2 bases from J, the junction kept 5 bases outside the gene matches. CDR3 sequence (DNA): TGTGCCAGCTCACCACTTACCGGGACAGGGGGCAATCAGCCCCAGCATTTT. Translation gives CASSPLTGTGGNQPQHF.

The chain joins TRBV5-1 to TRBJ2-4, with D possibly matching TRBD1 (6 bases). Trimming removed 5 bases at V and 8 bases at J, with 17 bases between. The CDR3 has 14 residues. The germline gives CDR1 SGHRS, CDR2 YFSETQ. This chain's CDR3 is CASSIGTPRDIQYF. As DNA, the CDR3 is TGCGCCAGCAGTATTGGGACACCCAGGGACATTCAGTACTTC. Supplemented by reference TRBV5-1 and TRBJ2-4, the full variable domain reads KAGVTQTPRYLIKTRGQQVTLSCSPISGHRSVSWYQQTPGQGLQFLFEYFSETQRNKGNFPGRFSGRQFSNSRSEMNVSTLELGDSALYLCASSIGTPRDIQYFGAGTRLSVL.

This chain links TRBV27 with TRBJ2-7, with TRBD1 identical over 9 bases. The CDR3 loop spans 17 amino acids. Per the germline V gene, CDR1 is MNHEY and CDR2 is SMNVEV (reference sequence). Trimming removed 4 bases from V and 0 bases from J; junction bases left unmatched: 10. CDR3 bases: TGTGCCAGCAGTTCACGCGGACGGACAGGGGCCTCCTACGAGCAGTACTTC. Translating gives CASSSRGRTGASYEQYF.

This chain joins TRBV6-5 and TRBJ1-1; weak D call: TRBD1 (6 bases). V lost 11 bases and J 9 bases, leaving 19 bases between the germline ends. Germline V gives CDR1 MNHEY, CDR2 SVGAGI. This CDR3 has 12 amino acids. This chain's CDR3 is CASAPSGAQAFF. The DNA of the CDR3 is TGTGCCTCTGCCCCTTCGGGGGCACAAGCTTTCTTT.

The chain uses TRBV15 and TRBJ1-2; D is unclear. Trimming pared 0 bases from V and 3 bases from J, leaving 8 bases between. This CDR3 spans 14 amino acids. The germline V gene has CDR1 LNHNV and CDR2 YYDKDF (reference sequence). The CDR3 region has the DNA TGTGCCACCAGCAGAGACATAACCTACTATGGCTACACCTTC. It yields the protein CATSRDITYYGYTF.